The 7 T cell receptor beta chains below all came from one sample that was sequenced in a study of T-cell memory formation after mild COVID-19. In TCRdb, the 5' RACE reads were re-called with MiXCR into one record per CDR3 protein. Of 11,000 to 15,000 distinct CDR3 sequences listed, roughly 19% are singletons. Sequenced input: PBMCs or a T cell subset sorted from them (not recorded which). These TCRs come from an adult woman who had mild COVID-19 (a few samples of this study predate the infection). Cell type and time point are not known.

This clonotype came up many times. The chain is built from TRBV7-9 and TRBJ1-6; D might be TRBD1 (6 bases). In germline, CDR1 is SEHNR, CDR2 FQNEAQ (reference sequence). V lost 1 base and J lost 8, with 12 bases in between. The CDR3 is made up of 15 amino acids. The CDR3 sequence is CASSLDREGYSPLHF. CDR3 sequence (DNA): TGTGCCAGCAGCTTAGACAGGGAAGGTTATTCACCCCTCCACTTT.

The sample holds many counts of this clonotype. Written as DNA, the CDR3 is TGCGCCAGCAGACCGGGTGGAACCGGGGAGCTGTTTTTT. This sequence encodes CASRPGGTGELFF. The V and J genes are TRBV5-1 and TRBJ2-2; no clear D. CDR1 and CDR2 from the germline V gene are SGHRS and YFSETQ. Trimming removed 5 bases from V and 5 bases from J, with 10 bases in between. The CDR3 contains 13 residues.

The sample holds many counts of this clonotype. The chain employs TRBV6-4 and TRBJ2-5; 12 nucleotides align to TRBD2. The CDR3 spans 18 residues. Trimming at V came to 2 bases and at J to 4 bases, leaving 11 bases not matched to a gene. Germline-derived CDR1 and CDR2 are MRHNA and SNTAGT. Here the CDR3 DNA reads TGTGCCAGCAGTGACCCGGCTAGCGGGAGGGCCGGTCGAGAGACCCAGTACTTC. It translates to CASSDPASGRAGRETQYF.

The chain has TRBV27 and TRBJ1-1, with 7 bases matching TRBD1. This CDR3 is built from 15 residues. The junction had 8 bases not matched to a gene; V was cut back by 4 bases and J by 3 bases. CDR1 and CDR2 from the germline V gene are MNHEY and SMNVEV (reference sequence). The DNA for the CDR3 is TGTGCCAGCAGTTCTTACGACAGGGTGTACACTGAAGCTTTCTTT. Translating it yields CASSSYDRVYTEAFF.

This clonotype has at least ten counts. The chain carries TRBV12-3 or TRBV12-4 and TRBJ2-5, with D unclear. The CDR3 extends over 12 amino acids. V was trimmed by 3 bases and J by 6 bases, leaving 8 bases between them. CDR3 sequence reads: CASSFPSQTQYF. Written as DNA, the CDR3 is TGTGCCAGCAGTTTCCCATCGCAGACCCAGTACTTC.

There are many counts of this clonotype. This sequence joins TRBV29-1 and TRBJ1-2; no clear D gene. Germline CDR1 reads SQVTM; CDR2 reads ANQGSEA. V was clipped by 5 bases and J by 7 bases, with 14 bases between them. CDR3 size: 12 residues. The CDR3 loop reads CSVLEAGVGYTF. CDR3 coding DNA: TGCAGCGTTTTGGAAGCGGGAGTTGGCTACACCTTC. Supplemented by reference TRBV29-1 and TRBJ1-2, the full variable domain reads SAVISQKPSRDICQRGTSLTIQCQVDSQVTMMFWYRQQPGQSLTLIATANQGSEATYESGFVIDKFPISRPNLTFSTLTVSNMSPEDSSIYLCSVLEAGVGYTFGSGTRLTVV.

This clonotype was counted only a few times. The chain is built from TRBV20-1 and TRBJ1-3; a possible D gene is TRBD1 (5 bases). Between the trimmed V and J ends, which lost 3 bases and 4 bases, there was a span of 13 bases. The germline gives CDR1 DFQATT, CDR2 SNEGSKA (reference sequence). The CDR3 runs 14 residues. CDR3: CSASGGGGGNTIYF. In nucleotides, the CDR3 is TGCAGTGCTAGTGGGGGGGGAGGGGGAAACACCATATATTTT.